What follows describes a single T cell receptor (beta chain). Its target is unknown. This entry is derived from a study of T cell responses to AZD1222 COVID-19 vaccine. The study's findings and limits: Across the whole spike, CD4 TCRs peaked at regions 160-218 and 743-854.

Repertoires were generated with immunoSEQ multiplex PCR, while TCRdb's copy carries only in-frame clones and drops some. The sample comprises about 150,000 clones, 75% to 90% of which are singletons, and over 4% rests with the top ten. This CDR3 contains 15 residues. The trim removed 4 bases at V and 4 bases at J, leaving 6 bases unmatched. Per germline, CDR1 SNHLY and CDR2 FYNNEI. The TCR was taken from an adult in good health. Sequences were derived from peripheral blood, sampled on day 0 of AZD1222 vaccination. The chain recombines TRBV2 with TRBJ2-2; 7 positions agree with TRBD2. The CDR3 DNA reads as TGTGCCAGCAGTGGGCAGGGCGGGGGCACCGGGGAGCTGTTTTTT. Protein product: CASSGQGGGTGELFF.